This T cell receptor (beta chain) comes out of a study of persistence of HIV-infected CD4 T cells (dated by TCRdb to 2020 to 2022). The study in broad terms: The median time the participants had spent on suppressive ART was 7 to 9 years. Apart from a couple of participants who underwent leukapheresis at a single time point, peripheral blood samples of up to about 180 mL were collected from participants at multiple time points. Anti-CD3/anti-CD28 stimulation activated a higher proportion of cells, with a lower memory fraction, than antigen stimulation. The study isolated CMV- and HIV-1 Gag-responding CD4+ T cells from ART-treated individuals to examine antigen-driven clonal expansion of HIV-1-infected cells. The clonality of all cells in each sorted population was measured by TCRbeta sequencing, and the clonality of infected cells was measured by proviral sequencing. Cross-participant TCR cluster analysis included roughly 8 participants for CMV and more than five participants for Gag.

The cysteine opens and the phenylalanine closes a CDR3 of 13 amino acids. CDR3 DNA is the only sequence kept; it has 39 bases, read in frame from the first base. The trim is 5 bases for V and 2 bases for J, with a gap of 7 bases between the germline ends. CDR1 MNHNY and CDR2 SVGAGI were looked up in the germline V gene (reference sequence). TCRbeta repertoires were sequenced from genomic DNA with the immunoSEQ hsTCRB assay version 4 in survey mode. Genomic DNA was diluted to around 10 ng/uL, using up to 1 ug per sample for TCRbeta sequencing. In the source study's methods: ImmunoSeq Analyzer 3.0 was used for analysis of TCRbeta data, and diversity was computed on productive nucleotide rearrangements. Using the Immunarch R package, lower-bound TCR diversity was estimated with the improved Chao index and clonality was estimated with the Gini coefficient. Nucleotide rearrangements that differed but encoded the same CDR3beta amino acid sequence were counted as separate clonotypes. TCRbeta sequences significantly enriched in antigen-responding cells relative to anti-CD3/anti-CD28-activated cells were identified by differential abundance analysis. GLIPH2 clustered TCRs by predicted peptide-MHC specificity, both within individual participants and across merged participant data sets. TCRdb re-hosts the immuneACCESS table, in-frame sequences only. Its copies lack some clones; in the studies checked, an unresolved V gene accounts for under half of them, and the cause for the rest is not known. V and J calls and clone size come straight from that table; D and trimming were deduced from the DNA. In this sample the table shows 43,000 or so clones, more than 70% of which occur a single time. Of the sample, 0.85% to 1.3% is held by the ten largest clones.

Summary of the overall study and its limitations: Enrichment of degenerate expanded CDR3beta sequences was found in antigen-responding cells, suggesting convergent selection of CD4+ responses to CMV and Gag. Within the same sorted populations, TCR oligoclonality correlated with proviral oligoclonality. Because the TCR analyses were done in bulk, restricting them to just the rare CMV-responding cells that actually carried HIV-1 proviruses was not possible. The study involved few individuals and tested only a limited range of antigens. Significantly lower TCRbeta richness was observed in CMV- and Gag-responding cells than in anti-CD3/anti-CD28-responding cells, and higher oligoclonality was observed in CMV-responding cells than in CD3/CD28-stimulated and Gag-responding cells.

Worth noting for this clone: There is no known antigen for this receptor. No much larger clone exists at a distance of one base, and base qualities are not known.

According to the study, the label for this sample's treatment or condition signals: suppressive antiretroviral therapy. As a nonspecific positive control representing the CD4+ T cell repertoire, the cells were stimulated with anti-CD3/anti-CD28 magnetic beads. Sorting of responding CD4+ T cells was based on upregulation of both CD40 ligand and CD69. HIV-1-infected adults in whom suppressive ART had been started during chronic infection were enrolled as participants. For at least 4 years, the participants' plasma HIV-1 RNA had been undetectable, below 50 copies/mL. To be included, a participant needed positive CMV serology and a CD4+ T cell count above 400 cells/uL. Before stimulation, PBMCs were isolated using density centrifugation and then depleted of CD8+ T cells. For around 18 hours, the CD8-depleted PBMCs were stimulated with anti-CD28/CD49d costimulation, a CD40-blocking antibody, and enfuvirtide to prevent new infections. Sorting was done on either a Beckman Coulter MoFlo Legacy or an XDP sorter, and propidium iodide was used to exclude dead cells. Genomic DNA was extracted using the QIAamp DNA Mini Kit for samples with more than one million cells and using the Quick-DNA Microprep Kit for all other samples.

This TCR was sampled from an adult man with HIV who was CMV-seropositive. The chain is assembled from TRBV6-6 and TRBJ1-5; TRBD1 is a weak D gene call, 5 bases matching. This specimen consisted of CD4+ T cells sorted from PBMCs after 18-hour stimulation, obtained from a patient who received antiretroviral therapy. What the cell subset or site label conveys for this sample: CD40L+CD69+ CD4 T cells responding to anti-CD3/anti-CD28 beads, representing the overall repertoire. CDR3 loop: CASSDRGNQPQHF. The sequenced DNA is TGTGCCAGCAGTGACAGAGGCAATCAGCCCCAGCATTTT.